In its sample, the clone carrying this T cell receptor (beta chain) is large. Its antigen is currently unknown. These data belong to a study of T cell repertoires in aging, cancer and after chemotherapy. Multiplex touch-down PCR with TRB-A/B primers amplified rearranged V-D-J TRB sequences. Each CDR3 protein is one row after TCRdb ran MiXCR on the multiplex PCR reads. The table records over 650 distinct CDR3 sequences, 20% to 25% of them present only once. Amplification of TCR beta used genomic DNA extracted from peripheral blood. Findings and caveats of the study: Healthy donors lost TCR diversity with age mainly through richness, cancer patients through richness and evenness.

CDR3 size: 16 residues. Germline V CDR1 and CDR2: GTSNPN, SVGIG (reference sequence). The V segment lost 2 bases and the J segment 0 bases; nucleotides outside the gene matches: 8. The sequencing sample was made of blood. This TCR was sampled from a human donor with a blood cancer. This chain uses TRBV30 with TRBJ2-3, with 7 bases lining up with TRBD2. The CDR3 sequence: CAWSYHLSGSTDTQYF. The CDR3 DNA sequence: TGTGCCTGGAGTTATCACCTTAGCGGGAGCACAGATACGCAGTATTTT.